Following are 11 T cell receptor beta chains from one sample sequenced in a study of glioma-infiltrating T cells. Using RNA template, CDR3s of TCR alpha and beta were amplified with iRepertoire arm-PCR. TCRdb independently ran MiXCR on the multiplex PCR reads; one entry per CDR3 protein. The profile shows about 210,000 distinct CDR3 sequences, 25% to 35% of them singletons. The source material was glioma tissue, nonneoplastic brain tissue, or PBMCs (not recorded which). These receptors all come from a human donor with low-grade glioma or glioblastoma, undergoing nonglioma brain surgery, or in good health (not recorded which).

This clonotype was seen ten or more times. The chain carries TRBV10-3 and TRBJ1-1; 8 bases are a match to TRBD1. The CDR3 sequence is 14 residues long. Unmatched junction bases numbered 8, after V lost 7 bases and J lost 4 bases. Germline CDR1 reads ENHRY; CDR2 reads SYGVKD. CDR3 residues: CAINGQGVGTEAFF. The CDR3 region has the DNA TGTGCCATCAACGGACAGGGTGTGGGCACTGAAGCTTTCTTT.

V and J are TRBV6-2 or TRBV6-3 and TRBJ2-5, with TRBD1 matching over 10 bases. With V trimmed by 6 bases and J by 7 bases, 5 bases remained unmatched. Germline values: CDR1 MNHEY, CDR2 SVGEGT. The CDR3 is 13 amino acids. The CDR3 DNA sequence: TGTGCCAGCAGGGGACAGGGGATGGGGACCCAGTACTTC. As protein: CASRGQGMGTQYF.

Details on this clonotype: Mismatch with germline at one junction end may stem from a read error. The CDR3 spells CASSTRDRVGRYGYPF. DNA for the CDR3: TGCGCCAGCAGTACCCGGGACAGGGTCGGTCGCTATGGCTACCCCTTC. The rearrangement uses TRBV5-1 and TRBJ1-2; 9 nucleotides line up with TRBD1. Germline V gives CDR1 SGHRS, CDR2 YFSETQ. The length of the CDR3 is 16 residues.

This clonotype was counted many times. V is TRBV7-9 and J is TRBJ2-3, with 9 nucleotides matching TRBD1. The germline V gene has CDR1 SEHNR and CDR2 FQNEAQ (reference sequence). Trimming at V came to 4 bases and at J to 8 bases, leaving 10 bases not matched to a gene. CDR3 length equals 15 residues. This CDR3 is CASSSDGTGTGTQYF. CDR3 coding DNA: TGTGCCAGCAGCTCAGACGGGACAGGGACCGGTACGCAGTATTTT.

This clonotype was recorded many times. The J gene is TRBJ1-4, the V gene TRBV28; D is undetermined. The CDR3 has 13 residues. Trimming pared 5 bases from V and 12 bases from J, leaving 16 bases between. Germline lookup yields CDR1 MDHEN and CDR2 SYDVKM. The CDR3 protein is CASSPPALRELFF. DNA for the CDR3: TGTGCCAGCAGTCCTCCGGCCCTTAGGGAACTGTTTTTT.

This clonotype was observed at least ten times. The chain employs TRBV4-2 and TRBJ1-4, with 7 bases aligning to TRBD1. J lost 8 bases, V lost 4 bases, and 10 bases had no gene match. This CDR3 comprises 15 residues. Per the germline V gene, CDR1 is LGHNA and CDR2 is YNFKEQ. CDR3 bases: TGTGCCAGCAGCCGCACCGGGACAGAAGGAGAAAAACTGTTTTTT. Amino acid sequence: CASSRTGTEGEKLFF.

Remarks on this clonotype: Mismatch with germline at one junction end may stem from a read error. The V gene is TRBV12-3 or TRBV12-4, the J gene TRBJ2-2; D possibly corresponds to TRBD2 (5 bases). The CDR3 totals 13 residues. DNA for the CDR3: TGTGCCAGCAGTCCCGGGCCCACCGGGGAGTTGTTTTTT. The encoded protein is CASSPGPTGELFF.

This clonotype occurred many times. The V gene is TRBV25-1, the J gene TRBJ1-2; D is perhaps TRBD1 (5 bases). CDR1 MGHDK and CDR2 SYGVNS come from the germline V gene. The CDR3 is 14 amino acids. V was shortened by 2 bases and J by 4 bases, with 11 bases between the two germline ends. CDR3 protein: CASSEGRAFYGYTF. In DNA form, the CDR3 reads TGTGCCAGCAGTGAAGGCAGGGCCTTCTATGGCTACACCTTC.

About this clonotype: As the CDR3 is not closed by the conserved phenylalanine or tryptophan, this likely results from a read error. The DNA is left out, because the CDR3 cannot be placed on it with certainty; the CDR3 is given as TCRdb lists it. The CDR3 region is CSSIYTGQETHYL. The chain recombines TRBV6-2 or TRBV6-3 with TRBJ2-5. Both ends counted, the CDR3 spans 13 residues. Germline CDR1 MNHEY, CDR2 SVGEGT.

The genes are TRBV19 and TRBJ2-2; 7 nucleotides agree with TRBD2. Trimming removed 0 bases from V and 5 bases from J; junction bases left unmatched: 3. CDR1 and CDR2 (germline): LNHDA, SQIVND (reference sequence). This CDR3 region has 15 residues. CDR3 sequence reads: CASSIDLGGTGELFF. The CDR3 coding sequence is TGTGCCAGTAGTATAGACCTCGGGGGGACCGGGGAGCTGTTTTTT.

This clonotype has a count of ten or more. The V call is TRBV4-1, the J call TRBJ2-1; D perhaps matches TRBD2 (6 bases). Germline V gives CDR1 MGHRA, CDR2 YSYEKL. The CDR3 has 13 residues. V lost 2 bases, J lost 7 bases, and 9 bases lay in between. This CDR3 reads CASSQNGGNEQFF. DNA for the CDR3: TGCGCCAGCAGCCAAAACGGGGGTAATGAGCAGTTCTTC.